Listed here are 20 T cell receptor beta chains from one sample, sequenced in a study of T cell responses to AZD1222 COVID-19 vaccine. Profiling relied on immunoSEQ multiplex PCR, and the TCRdb table lists in-frame clones only, not all of them. The sample has about 100,000 clones, around 87% seen once. Source: peripheral blood, taken 28 days after the second AZD1222 dose. All receptors derive from an adult who received the AZD1222 COVID-19 vaccine.

V and J are TRBV19 and TRBJ2-3; perhaps TRBD2 as D (6 bases). The CDR3 is 16 amino acids. V lost 7 bases to trimming and J lost 0 bases, with 17 bases between them. CDR1 LNHDA and CDR2 SQIVND come from the germline V gene (reference sequence). As DNA, the CDR3 is TGTGCCAGTACTTACGCGACTAGGAGCAGCACAGATACGCAGTATTTT. Translated: CASTYATRSSTDTQYF.

The rearrangement joins TRBV6-2 or TRBV6-3 to TRBJ1-2, with D maybe TRBD1 (6 bases). CDR1 and CDR2 from the germline V gene are MNHEY and SVGEGT. This CDR3 region has 15 residues. Trimming removed 5 bases from V and 4 bases from J, with 17 bases in between. The CDR3 protein is CASSHDNRELYGYTF. DNA for the CDR3: TGTGCCAGCAGTCACGACAACAGGGAGCTCTATGGCTACACCTTC.

This CDR3 is CASSLEGLAGYYEQYF. The DNA of the CDR3 is TGCGCCAGCAGCTTGGAGGGACTAGCGGGATACTACGAGCAGTACTTC. The V call is TRBV5-1, the J call TRBJ2-7, with 13 bases that match TRBD2. The CDR3 covers 16 residues. With 0 bases clipped from V and 3 bases from J, the junction kept 3 bases outside the gene matches. CDR1 is SGHRS and CDR2 is YFSETQ in the germline V gene.

This chain uses TRBV19 with TRBJ2-1; the D call may be TRBD1 or TRBD2 (6 bases each). The V gene lost 3 bases and the J gene lost 7 bases, with 22 bases spanning the gap. The CDR3 consists of 17 residues. Germline loops: CDR1 LNHDA, CDR2 SQIVND (reference sequence). The CDR3 reads CASSIDGGGIIGNEQFF. The CDR3, as DNA: TGTGCCAGTAGTATTGATGGGGGCGGGATAATTGGGAATGAGCAGTTCTTC. The whole variable domain, filled in from reference TRBV19 and TRBJ2-1, reads DGGITQSPKYLFRKEGQNVTLSCEQNLNHDAMYWYRQDPGQGLRLIYYSQIVNDFQKGDIAEGYSVSREKKESFPLTVTSAQKNPTAFYLCASSIDGGGIIGNEQFFGPGTRLTVL.

The V call is TRBV10-3, the J call TRBJ2-7, with 7 bases lining up with TRBD1. V was clipped by 10 bases and J by 2 bases; unmatched bases: 5. Germline lookup yields CDR1 ENHRY and CDR2 SYGVKD. The CDR3 runs to 12 residues. The CDR3 region has the DNA TGTGCCACCTCCGGGACAGCCTACGAGCAGTACTTC. Its protein product is CATSGTAYEQYF.

The rearrangement joins TRBV2 to TRBJ2-1; TRBD1 matches 9 bases. The CDR3 sequence is 15 residues long. Losses at the gene ends were 1 base for V and 7 bases for J; bases not matched to a gene: 5. Germline V gene lookup returns CDR1 SNHLY and CDR2 FYNNEI. CDR3 sequence reads: CASSEGTGETNEQFF. The CDR3 nucleotides are TGTGCCAGCAGTGAAGGGACAGGGGAGACGAATGAGCAGTTCTTC.

The V gene is TRBV28, the J gene TRBJ2-7; TRBD2 might be the D (5 bases). Germline-derived CDR1 and CDR2 are MDHEN and SYDVKM. Trimming took off 4 bases at V and 3 bases at J, with 13 bases between the two ends. This CDR3 has 14 residues. CDR3 residues: CASSSPGDFYEQYF. CDR3 coding DNA: TGTGCCAGCAGTTCACCCGGGGATTTCTACGAGCAGTACTTC. Full variable domain (rest looked up from reference TRBV28 and TRBJ2-7): DVKVTQSSRYLVKRTGEKVFLECVQDMDHENMFWYRQDPGLGLRLIYFSYDVKMKEKGDIPEGYSVSREKKERFSLILESASTNQTSMYLCASSSPGDFYEQYFGPGTRLTVT.

The genes are TRBV5-6 and TRBJ2-5; TRBD2 matches 8 bases. V shed 5 bases and J 2 bases; nucleotides not matched to a gene: 11. Germline V gene sequence: CDR1 SGHDT, CDR2 YYEEEE. The CDR3 extends over 16 amino acids. This CDR3 is CASRSPGGGRQETQYF. The CDR3 bases are TGTGCCAGCAGATCGCCGGGAGGCGGGAGGCAAGAGACCCAGTACTTC.

V gene TRBV5-5 combines with J gene TRBJ2-7; D might be TRBD2 (6 bases). The germline V gene encodes CDR1 SGHKS and CDR2 YYEKEE (reference sequence). V lost 4 bases to trimming and J lost 3 bases, with 17 bases between them. This CDR3 spans 15 amino acids. CDR3 coding DNA: TGTGCCAGCAGCCTCAATCCGGGACTCAACTACGAGCAGTACTTC. Protein sequence: CASSLNPGLNYEQYF.

This clone has a single count. V and J are TRBV28 and TRBJ2-2, with D tentatively TRBD2 (5 bases). Deletions cut 2 bases from V and 5 bases from J, with 12 bases between. The length of the CDR3 is 15 residues. Germline V gene lookup returns CDR1 MDHEN and CDR2 SYDVKM. This chain's CDR3 is CASSLQDPGTGELFF. In DNA, the CDR3 is TGTGCCAGCAGTTTACAGGACCCGGGGACCGGGGAGCTGTTTTTT.

V usage is TRBV7-8 and J usage is TRBJ1-3; D ambiguous. Germline CDR1 reads SGHVS; CDR2 reads FQNEAQ. The CDR3 runs 16 residues. Between the trimmed V and J ends, which lost 2 bases and 0 bases, there was a span of 11 bases. The CDR3 spells CASSLSLAGSGNTIYF. CDR3 sequence (DNA): TGTGCCAGCAGCTTATCTCTGGCCGGCTCTGGAAACACCATATATTTT.

V and J are TRBV5-6 and TRBJ2-3, with D maybe TRBD2 (6 bases). V lost 5 bases to trimming and J lost 4 bases, with 17 bases between them. The CDR3 has 15 amino acids. Germline-derived CDR1 and CDR2 are SGHDT and YYEEEE. The CDR3 reads CASRRLALGPDTQYF. In nucleotides, the CDR3 is TGTGCCAGCAGGAGGCTAGCGCTAGGGCCAGATACGCAGTATTTT. The full variable domain, completed using reference TRBV5-6 and TRBJ2-3, is DAGVTQSPTHLIKTRGQQVTLRCSPKSGHDTVSWYQQALGQGPQFIFQYYEEEERQRGNFPDRFSGHQFPNYSSELNVNALLLGDSALYLCASRRLALGPDTQYFGPGTRLTVL.

This sequence joins TRBV28 and TRBJ1-1; D gene ambiguous. V dropped 2 bases and J dropped 8 bases, with 12 bases sitting between them. CDR1 is MDHEN, CDR2 SYDVKM, per germline. The CDR3 loop spans 13 amino acids. The CDR3 bases are TGTGCCAGCAGTTTAATCCTGGGAGAGGAAGCTTTCTTT. Its protein product is CASSLILGEEAFF.

The chain combines TRBV6-5 with TRBJ1-5, with 9 bases that match TRBD1. The CDR3 runs to 15 residues. V gave up 4 bases and J gave up 7 bases; unmatched junction bases: 8. Germline V gene sequence: CDR1 MNHEY, CDR2 SVGAGI. The CDR3 DNA reads as TGTGCCAGCAGTTCCGGGACAGGGCCTCGACAGCCCCAGCATTTT. It translates to CASSSGTGPRQPQHF.

The V call is TRBV27, the J call TRBJ1-6; D is undetermined. The CDR3 loop spans 14 amino acids. Between the trimmed V and J ends, which lost 3 bases and 7 bases, there was a span of 10 bases. The germline V gene encodes CDR1 MNHEY and CDR2 SMNVEV (reference sequence). CDR3 sequence reads: CASSLLIGNSPLHF. Written as DNA, the CDR3 is TGTGCCAGCAGTTTGTTGATTGGGAATTCACCCCTCCACTTT.

In its sample, this clone was seen once. The chain is built from TRBV7-2 and TRBJ2-1; 12 nucleotides agree with TRBD2. The length of the CDR3 is 17 residues. The V gene end was trimmed by 0 bases and the J gene end by 8 bases; junction bases not matched to a gene: 8. Germline lookup yields CDR1 SGHTA and CDR2 FQGNSA. Here the CDR3 reads CASSLAGSSGGVDEQFF. CDR3 DNA sequence: TGTGCCAGCAGCTTAGCGGGATCTAGCGGGGGGGTTGATGAGCAGTTCTTC.

This chain joins TRBV7-8 and TRBJ2-3; 10 bases map to TRBD2. The V gene's germline CDR1 is SGHVS and CDR2 FQNEAQ. CDR3 length: 16 amino acids. Trimming cost V 4 bases and J 2 bases; bases outside gene matches: 6. The CDR3 DNA sequence: TGTGCCAGCAGCTGGCAACTAGCGGGATCCACAGATACGCAGTATTTT. Amino acids: CASSWQLAGSTDTQYF.

The gene calls are TRBV5-1 and TRBJ2-2, with 7 bases fitting TRBD2. The V segment lost 0 bases and the J segment 1 base; nucleotides outside the gene matches: 6. Germline loops: CDR1 SGHRS, CDR2 YFSETQ. The CDR3 is made up of 17 amino acids. CDR3 amino acids: CASSLGGAGVNTGELFF. As DNA, the CDR3 is TGCGCCAGCAGCTTGGGTGGCGCGGGAGTGAACACCGGGGAGCTGTTTTTT. The full variable domain, completed using reference TRBV5-1 and TRBJ2-2, is KAGVTQTPRYLIKTRGQQVTLSCSPISGHRSVSWYQQTPGQGLQFLFEYFSETQRNKGNFPGRFSGRQFSNSRSEMNVSTLELGDSALYLCASSLGGAGVNTGELFFGEGSRLTVL.

The chain has TRBV7-2 and TRBJ1-2, with 9 bases aligning to TRBD1. Per germline, CDR1 SGHTA and CDR2 FQGNSA. J lost 8 bases, V lost 6 bases, and 4 bases had no gene match. The CDR3 consists of 12 residues. The CDR3 sequence: CASRPGTGGYTF. The DNA for the CDR3 is TGTGCCAGCAGACCCGGGACAGGGGGCTACACCTTC.

The chain employs TRBV7-9 and TRBJ1-1; 11 bases are shared with TRBD1. Losses at the gene ends were 5 bases for V and 5 bases for J; bases not matched to a gene: 7. CDR1 and CDR2 from the germline V gene are SEHNR and FQNEAQ (reference sequence). The CDR3 runs 15 residues. In nucleotides, the CDR3 is TGTGCCAGCAGCCCGCCCGGGACAGGGGGAACTGAAGCTTTCTTT. Translated: CASSPPGTGGTEAFF. The complete variable domain, with remaining parts taken from reference TRBV7-9 and TRBJ1-1, reads DTGVSQNPRHKITKRGQNVTFRCDPISEHNRLYWYRQTLGQGPEFLTYFQNEAQLEKSRLLSDRFSAERPKGSFSTLEIQRTEQGDSAMYLCASSPPGTGGTEAFFGQGTRLTVV.